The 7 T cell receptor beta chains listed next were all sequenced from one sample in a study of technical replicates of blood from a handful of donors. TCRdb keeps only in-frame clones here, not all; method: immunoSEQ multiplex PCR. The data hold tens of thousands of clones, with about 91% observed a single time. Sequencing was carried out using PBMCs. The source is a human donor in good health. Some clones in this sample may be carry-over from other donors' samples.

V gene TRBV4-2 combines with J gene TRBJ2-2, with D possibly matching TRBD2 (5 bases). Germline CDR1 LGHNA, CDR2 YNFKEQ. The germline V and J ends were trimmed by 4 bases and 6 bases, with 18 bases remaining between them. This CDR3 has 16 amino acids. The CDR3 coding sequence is TGTGCCAGCAGCCGAAACCCTAGCATATCTTCCGGGGAGCTGTTTTTT. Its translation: CASSRNPSISSGELFF.

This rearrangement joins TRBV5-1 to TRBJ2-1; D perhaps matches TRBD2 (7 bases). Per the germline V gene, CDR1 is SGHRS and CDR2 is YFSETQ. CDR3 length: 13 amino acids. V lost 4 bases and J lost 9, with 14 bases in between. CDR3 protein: CASSGGAGGEQFF. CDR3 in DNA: TGCGCCAGCAGCGGGGGGGCCGGTGGTGAGCAGTTCTTC.

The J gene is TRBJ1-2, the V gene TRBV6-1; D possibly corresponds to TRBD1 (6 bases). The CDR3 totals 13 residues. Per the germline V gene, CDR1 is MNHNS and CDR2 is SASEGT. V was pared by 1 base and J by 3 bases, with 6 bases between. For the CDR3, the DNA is TGTGCCAGCAGTGAAGAGGGGGACTATGGCTACACCTTC. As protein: CASSEEGDYGYTF.

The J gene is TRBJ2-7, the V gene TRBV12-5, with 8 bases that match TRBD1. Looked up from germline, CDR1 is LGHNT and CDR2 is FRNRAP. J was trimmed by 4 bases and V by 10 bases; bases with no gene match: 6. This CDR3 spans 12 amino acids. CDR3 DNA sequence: TGTGCTACCGGGACAGGATTTTACGAGCAGTACTTC. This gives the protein CATGTGFYEQYF.

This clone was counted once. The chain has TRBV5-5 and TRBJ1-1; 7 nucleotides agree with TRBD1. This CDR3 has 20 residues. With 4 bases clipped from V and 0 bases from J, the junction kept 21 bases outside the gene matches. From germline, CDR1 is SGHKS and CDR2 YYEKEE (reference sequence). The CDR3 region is CASSLTLHLTGAGVNTEAFF. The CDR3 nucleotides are TGTGCCAGCAGCCTAACACTTCACCTTACAGGGGCTGGAGTGAACACTGAAGCTTTCTTT.

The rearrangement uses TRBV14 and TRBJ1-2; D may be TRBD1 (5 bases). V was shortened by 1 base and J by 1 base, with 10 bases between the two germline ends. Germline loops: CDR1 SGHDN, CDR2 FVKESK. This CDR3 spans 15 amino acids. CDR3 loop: CASSQGLGRNYGYTF. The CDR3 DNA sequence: TGTGCCAGCAGCCAAGGGTTGGGGCGTAACTATGGCTACACCTTC.

CDR3 loop: CASSPYQGDYGYTF. CDR3 DNA sequence: TGCGCCAGCAGCCCTTACCAGGGGGACTATGGCTACACCTTC. The chain has TRBV5-1 and TRBJ1-2, with TRBD1 identical over 7 bases. V lost 4 bases and J lost 3; bases outside the gene matches: 6. Germline loops: CDR1 SGHRS, CDR2 YFSETQ. This CDR3 spans 14 amino acids.